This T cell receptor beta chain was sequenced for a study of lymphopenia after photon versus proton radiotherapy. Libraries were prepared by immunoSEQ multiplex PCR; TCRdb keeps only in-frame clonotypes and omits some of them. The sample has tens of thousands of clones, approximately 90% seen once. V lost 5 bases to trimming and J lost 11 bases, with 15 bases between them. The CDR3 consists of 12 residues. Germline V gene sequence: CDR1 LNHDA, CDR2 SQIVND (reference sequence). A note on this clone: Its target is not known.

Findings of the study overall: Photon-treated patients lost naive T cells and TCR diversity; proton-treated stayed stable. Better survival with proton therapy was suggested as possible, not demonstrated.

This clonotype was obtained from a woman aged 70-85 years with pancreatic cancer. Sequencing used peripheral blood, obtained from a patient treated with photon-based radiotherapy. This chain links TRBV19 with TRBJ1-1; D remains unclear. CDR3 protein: CASSPQGRVAFF. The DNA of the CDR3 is TGTGCCAGTAGTCCGCAAGGGAGAGTGGCTTTCTTT.